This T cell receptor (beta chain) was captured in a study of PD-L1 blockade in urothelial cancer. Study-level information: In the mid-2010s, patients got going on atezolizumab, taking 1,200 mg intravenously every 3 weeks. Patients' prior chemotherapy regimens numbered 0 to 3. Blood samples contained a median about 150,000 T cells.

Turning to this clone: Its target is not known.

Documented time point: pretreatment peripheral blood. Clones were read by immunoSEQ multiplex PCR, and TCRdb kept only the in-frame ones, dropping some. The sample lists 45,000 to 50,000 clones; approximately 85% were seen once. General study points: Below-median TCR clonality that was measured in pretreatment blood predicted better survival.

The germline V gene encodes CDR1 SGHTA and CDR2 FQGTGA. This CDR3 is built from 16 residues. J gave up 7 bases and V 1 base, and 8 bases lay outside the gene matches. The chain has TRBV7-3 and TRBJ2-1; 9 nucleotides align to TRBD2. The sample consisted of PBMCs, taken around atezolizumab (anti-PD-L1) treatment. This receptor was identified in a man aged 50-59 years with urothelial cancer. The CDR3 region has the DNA TGTGCCAGCAGCTTAATGGGGACTAGCTCAGGAAATGAGCAGTTCTTC. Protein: CASSLMGTSSGNEQFF.